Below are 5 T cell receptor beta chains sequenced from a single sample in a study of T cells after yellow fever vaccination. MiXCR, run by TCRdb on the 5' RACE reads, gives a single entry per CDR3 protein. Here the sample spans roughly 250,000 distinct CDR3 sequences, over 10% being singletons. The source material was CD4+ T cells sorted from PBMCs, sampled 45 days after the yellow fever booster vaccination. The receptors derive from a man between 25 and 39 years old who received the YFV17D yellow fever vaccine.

The CDR3 loop is CANDYEQYF. In nucleotides, the CDR3 is TGTGCCAACGACTACGAGCAGTACTTC. V is TRBV3-1 and J is TRBJ2-7; D unclear. The CDR3 spans 9 residues. The V end lost 10 bases, the J end lost 3 bases, and 4 bases lay between the germline ends. Germline V gene lookup returns CDR1 LGHDT and CDR2 YNNKEL (reference sequence).

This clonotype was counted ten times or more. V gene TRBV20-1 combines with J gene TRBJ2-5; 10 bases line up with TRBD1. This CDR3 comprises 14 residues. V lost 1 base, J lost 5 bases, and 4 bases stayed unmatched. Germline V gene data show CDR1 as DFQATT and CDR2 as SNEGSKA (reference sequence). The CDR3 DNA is TGCAGTGCTAGAGGACAGGGGGCTCGGGAGACCCAGTACTTC. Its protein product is CSARGQGARETQYF.

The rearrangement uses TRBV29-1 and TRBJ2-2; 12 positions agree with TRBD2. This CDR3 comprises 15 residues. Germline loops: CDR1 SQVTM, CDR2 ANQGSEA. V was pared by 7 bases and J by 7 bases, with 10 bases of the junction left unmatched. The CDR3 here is CSASLTSGSIGELFF. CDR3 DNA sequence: TGCAGCGCGTCGTTGACTAGCGGGAGTATCGGGGAGCTGTTTTTT.

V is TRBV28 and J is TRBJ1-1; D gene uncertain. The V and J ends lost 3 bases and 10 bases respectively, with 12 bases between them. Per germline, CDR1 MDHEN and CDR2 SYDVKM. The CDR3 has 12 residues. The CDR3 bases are TGTGCCAGCAGTTTCTCTACTAGAGGAGCTTTCTTT. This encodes CASSFSTRGAFF.

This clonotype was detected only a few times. Written as DNA, the CDR3 is TGTGCCAGCAGCCGTGACAGTAACAATCAGCCCCAGCATTTT. Residues: CASSRDSNNQPQHF. The chain joins TRBV6-1 to TRBJ1-5; maybe TRBD1 (5 bases). V lost 6 bases to trimming and J lost 3 bases, with 12 bases between them. The germline V gene has CDR1 MNHNS and CDR2 SASEGT. The CDR3 totals 14 residues.